This T cell receptor beta chain comes out of a study of shared clonotypes between healthy human individuals. The CDR3 extends over 13 amino acids. V lost 5 bases and J 1 base, leaving 7 bases between the germline ends. Germline loops: CDR1 SEHNR, CDR2 FQNEAQ (reference sequence). A note on this clone: Antigen unknown. The identical CDR3 is also encoded by other nucleotide sequences in the sample.

At the deep level, the assay was run. Here immunoSEQ multiplex PCR was the method, and the copy in TCRdb shows in-frame clones only, minus some. Of a few million clones in the sample, about 90% were seen once. General study findings and limits: Sampling included only blood; tissue repertoires likely differ.

Donors, healthy HIV-negative adults, lacked recent acute infections or vaccinations. Material: naive CD4+ T cells from PBMCs. Described subset: CD45RA+ positively selected. This sequence joins TRBV7-9 and TRBJ2-3; tentative D call: TRBD1 (5 bases). This TCR came from a man younger than 30 in good health. Some clones in this sample may be carry-over from other donors' samples. The CDR3 DNA follows: TGTGCCAGCAGCCCGACAGGCACAGATACGCAGTATTTT. Amino acids: CASSPTGTDTQYF.